The sequence of this T cell receptor beta chain was determined in a study of blood T cell repertoires in COVID-19. V was trimmed by 5 bases and J by 4 bases, leaving 12 bases between them. The germline CDR1 and CDR2 sequences are SEHNR and FQNEAQ (reference sequence). This CDR3 has 14 residues. Assay used: immunoSEQ multiplex PCR; TCRdb lists only in-frame clones, some missing. The sample shows about 220,000 clones, approximately 86% of them seen only once. The gene calls are TRBV7-9 and TRBJ1-3; D perhaps matches TRBD1 (6 bases). The receptor was isolated from a woman of 80 years or more with acute or convalescent COVID-19. The sample taken for sequencing was peripheral blood. DNA of the CDR3: TGTGCCAGCAGCGCCGCGGGGGCGGGAAACACCATATATTTT. Protein product: CASSAAGAGNTIYF.